The 24 T cell receptor beta chains below all came from one sample that was sequenced in a study of T cell changes during pregnancy in multiple sclerosis. TCRdb keeps only in-frame clones here, not all; method: immunoSEQ multiplex PCR. The table records 80,000 to 100,000 clones, approximately 90% of them present only once. The sample here was peripheral blood, taken in the second trimester of pregnancy. The receptors were sampled from a female donor in good health, enrolled as a control in a pregnancy study.

The gene calls are TRBV5-1 and TRBJ1-5; D unresolved. Germline V gives CDR1 SGHRS, CDR2 YFSETQ. This CDR3 contains 13 residues. V lost 2 bases to trimming and J lost 1 base, with 4 bases between them. The CDR3 region has the DNA TGCGCCAGCAGCTTTAGCAGCAATCAGCCCCAGCATTTT. Its translation is CASSFSSNQPQHF.

The gene calls are TRBV7-2 and TRBJ2-1, with 9 nucleotides matching TRBD1. CDR1 is SGHTA, CDR2 FQGNSA, per germline. V shed 5 bases, J shed 8 bases, and the junction held 10 bases outside the gene matches. The CDR3 covers 15 residues. CDR3 sequence: CASSAPPGQGDEQFF. The CDR3 DNA reads TGTGCCAGCAGCGCCCCGCCGGGACAGGGCGATGAGCAGTTCTTC.

CDR3: CASGSTGITEAFF. As DNA, the CDR3 is TGTGCTAGTGGTTCGACAGGGATAACTGAAGCTTTCTTT. The chain joins TRBV12-5 to TRBJ1-1; 7 positions match TRBD1. Trimming removed 4 bases from V and 5 bases from J; junction bases left unmatched: 4. Germline V gene sequence: CDR1 LGHNT, CDR2 FRNRAP. This CDR3 is built from 13 residues.

The gene calls are TRBV13 and TRBJ1-4, with D tentatively TRBD1 (6 bases). From germline, CDR1 is PRHDT and CDR2 FYEKMQ (reference sequence). The CDR3 is 15 residues long. V was pared by 5 bases and J by 8 bases, with 18 bases between. The CDR3 sequence: CASSQNREGNEKLFF. DNA of the CDR3: TGTGCCAGCAGCCAGAACAGGGAAGGAAACGAAAAACTGTTTTTT.

This chain uses TRBV9 with TRBJ2-5; 9 bases are a match to TRBD2. The CDR3 has 16 residues. From germline, CDR1 is SGDLS and CDR2 YYNGEE. J lost 1 base, V lost 2 bases, and 6 bases had no gene match. The CDR3 DNA reads as TGTGCCAGCAGCGTGCGTTCGCGGGGGGGCCAAGAGACCCAGTACTTC. This translates into CASSVRSRGGQETQYF.

The chain is built from TRBV7-8 and TRBJ1-5, with 9 bases that match TRBD1. This CDR3 region has 15 residues. The germline V gene has CDR1 SGHVS and CDR2 FQNEAQ. After removal of 0 bases from V and 5 bases from J, the junction contained 2 bases not matched to a gene. The CDR3 region is CASSLARTGDQPQHF. The CDR3 bases are TGTGCCAGCAGCTTAGCAAGGACAGGGGATCAGCCCCAGCATTTT.

This chain joins TRBV7-2 and TRBJ2-1; D possibly corresponds to TRBD1 (5 bases). Deletions cut 4 bases from V and 8 bases from J, with 15 bases between. The CDR3 runs 14 residues. Germline loops: CDR1 SGHTA, CDR2 FQGNSA. CDR3 sequence: CASSSRGTRDEQFF. In nucleotides, the CDR3 is TGTGCCAGCAGCTCTAGGGGCACACGCGATGAGCAGTTCTTC.

This clone was picked up a small number of times. The rearrangement uses TRBV5-1 and TRBJ2-1; D may be TRBD1 (6 bases). Trimming removed 3 bases at V and 8 bases at J, with 24 bases between. The CDR3 is made up of 17 amino acids. The germline CDR1 and CDR2 sequences are SGHRS and YFSETQ. The CDR3 is CASSSAMDSRNWDEQFF. The CDR3 DNA reads TGCGCCAGCAGCTCCGCGATGGACAGTCGAAATTGGGATGAGCAGTTCTTC. Full variable domain (outside the CDR3, taken from reference TRBV5-1 and TRBJ2-1): KAGVTQTPRYLIKTRGQQVTLSCSPISGHRSVSWYQQTPGQGLQFLFEYFSETQRNKGNFPGRFSGRQFSNSRSEMNVSTLELGDSALYLCASSSAMDSRNWDEQFFGPGTRLTVL.

This clone has a single count. J is TRBJ2-7 and V is TRBV7-2; no definite D call. The CDR3 has 15 residues. V lost 2 bases, J lost 4 bases, and 15 bases lay in between. CDR1 and CDR2 from the germline V gene are SGHTA and FQGNSA. The CDR3 DNA is TGTGCCAGCAGCTTAAGAAACAGTGGGCCTTACGAGCAGTACTTC. It codes for CASSLRNSGPYEQYF.

The chain employs TRBV7-2 and TRBJ2-2, with a weak D call TRBD2 (6 bases). V was trimmed by 7 bases and J by 2 bases, leaving 14 bases between them. CDR3 size: 15 residues. CDR1 is SGHTA, CDR2 FQGNSA, per germline. The CDR3 DNA is TGTGCCAGCATCGCGGGACTCCTAAACACCGGGGAGCTGTTTTTT. Its translation: CASIAGLLNTGELFF.

V usage is TRBV7-2 and J usage is TRBJ1-1; D may be TRBD1 (5 bases). Trimming removed 2 bases at V and 4 bases at J, with 11 bases between. Germline CDR1 SGHTA, CDR2 FQGNSA. There are 14 residues in the CDR3. CDR3 protein: CASSLSGTGTEAFF. CDR3 in DNA: TGTGCCAGCAGCTTATCCGGGACTGGCACTGAAGCTTTCTTT.

The chain is built from TRBV6-6 and TRBJ1-1; 9 nucleotides align to TRBD1. Germline CDR1 and CDR2: MNHNY and SVGAGI (reference sequence). The CDR3 contains 16 residues. The junction had 14 bases not matched to a gene; V was cut back by 7 bases and J by 5 bases. The CDR3 bases are TGTGCCAGCATCCAATCGGGACAGGGAGTCTTAACTGAAGCTTTCTTT. Translating it yields CASIQSGQGVLTEAFF.

This rearrangement joins TRBV5-6 to TRBJ2-7; 15 bases agree with TRBD2. The germline V gene has CDR1 SGHDT and CDR2 YYEEEE. V dropped 3 bases and J dropped 11; count of bases not matched to a gene: 18. There are 18 residues in the CDR3. The CDR3 loop reads CASSSGQTRGLAGGRKYF. CDR3 DNA sequence: TGTGCCAGCAGCTCTGGACAGACAAGGGGACTAGCGGGAGGTCGGAAGTACTTC.

The V and J genes are TRBV9 and TRBJ1-6; weak D call: TRBD1 (5 bases). V dropped 3 bases and J dropped 7 bases, with 17 bases sitting between them. Germline loops: CDR1 SGDLS, CDR2 YYNGEE. This CDR3 contains 16 residues. The CDR3 is CASSGGGWRRNSPLHF. CDR3 sequence (DNA): TGTGCCAGCAGCGGGGGGGGGTGGCGCAGGAATTCACCCCTCCACTTT.

The CDR3 nucleotides read TGTGCCAGTAGTAACACGGCAGGGGTGACTGAAGCTTTCTTT. Its translation: CASSNTAGVTEAFF. The rearrangement links TRBV19 to TRBJ1-1; a possible D gene is TRBD1 (6 bases). The germline V and J ends were trimmed by 4 bases and 5 bases, with 14 bases remaining between them. In germline, CDR1 is LNHDA, CDR2 SQIVND (reference sequence). CDR3 length equals 14 residues.

The chain couples TRBV7-4 to TRBJ2-7; 10 bases align to TRBD2. The CDR3 runs 17 residues. Germline V gene data show CDR1 as SGHVT and CDR2 as SQSDAQ. V was pared by 5 bases and J by 2 bases, with 12 bases of the junction left unmatched. CDR3 in DNA: TGTGCCAGCAGCCAAGGGACTAGCGCCGAGGGGGCCTACGAGCAGTACTTC. It is translated as CASSQGTSAEGAYEQYF. Based on the CDR3 plus reference TRBV7-4 and TRBJ2-7, the full variable domain is GAGVSQSPRYKVAKRGRDVALRCDSISGHVTLYWYRQTLGQGSEVLTYSQSDAQRDKSGRPSGRFSAERPERSVSTLKIQRTEQGDSAVYLCASSQGTSAEGAYEQYFGPGTRLTVT.

The chain links TRBV18 to TRBJ1-6, with 7 bases identical to TRBD1. The CDR3 spans 17 residues. J gave up 8 bases and V 5 bases, and 15 bases lay outside the gene matches. Germline CDR1 reads KGHSH; CDR2 reads LQKENI. The CDR3: CASSSNRGNRADSPLHF. The CDR3, as DNA: TGTGCCAGCTCATCTAACAGGGGAAACCGTGCCGATTCACCCCTCCACTTT.

The chain carries TRBV6-6 and TRBJ2-1; 8 nucleotides line up with TRBD2. The J segment lost 7 bases and the V segment lost 6 bases, leaving 5 bases of the junction unmatched. There are 13 residues in the CDR3. CDR1 and CDR2 from the germline V gene are MNHNY and SVGAGI (reference sequence). The CDR3 coding sequence is TGTGCCAGCAGCCCACTAGCGGAAAATGAGCAGTTCTTC. It specifies CASSPLAENEQFF.

V is TRBV28 and J is TRBJ2-3; D is unclear. The V end was cut by 6 bases, the J end by 2 bases, with 3 bases between. This CDR3 region has 11 residues. Germline values: CDR1 MDHEN, CDR2 SYDVKM. CDR3 protein: CASSLTDTQYF. The CDR3 nucleotides are TGTGCCAGCAGCCTCACAGATACGCAGTATTTT.

The V and J genes are TRBV25-1 and TRBJ1-2; D perhaps matches TRBD1 (6 bases). CDR3 length: 14 residues. V was shortened by 4 bases and J by 4 bases, with 13 bases between the two germline ends. Germline V lookup: CDR1 MGHDK, CDR2 SYGVNS. In DNA form, the CDR3 reads TGTGCCAGCAGTGGAATGGACAGCCCCTATGGCTACACCTTC. Protein sequence: CASSGMDSPYGYTF.

This chain connects TRBV7-9 to TRBJ1-4; TRBD1 matches 9 bases. Unmatched junction bases numbered 4, after V lost 5 bases and J lost 3 bases. Germline V gene data show CDR1 as SEHNR and CDR2 as FQNEAQ (reference sequence). The CDR3 is made up of 15 amino acids. Here the CDR3 DNA reads TGTGCCAGCAGCCCTTGGACAGGGGCTAATGAAAAACTGTTTTTT. This encodes CASSPWTGANEKLFF. The whole variable domain, remainder taken from reference TRBV7-9 and TRBJ1-4, is DTGVSQNPRHKITKRGQNVTFRCDPISEHNRLYWYRQTLGQGPEFLTYFQNEAQLEKSRLLSDRFSAERPKGSFSTLEIQRTEQGDSAMYLCASSPWTGANEKLFFGSGTQLSVL.

The chain combines TRBV4-1 with TRBJ1-2; D is unresolved. V lost 0 bases, J lost 2 bases, and 10 bases lay in between. The CDR3 runs 15 residues. Germline CDR1 and CDR2: MGHRA and YSYEKL. As DNA, the CDR3 is TGCGCCAGCAGCCAAGAAGCCGGGAACAACTATGGCTACACCTTC. This sequence encodes CASSQEAGNNYGYTF.

The chain carries TRBV5-1 and TRBJ2-3, with 8 bases identical to TRBD2. V shed 4 bases and J 0 bases; nucleotides not matched to a gene: 7. The V gene's germline CDR1 is SGHRS and CDR2 YFSETQ. The CDR3 contains 16 residues. The CDR3 sequence is CASSALTSASTDTQYF. CDR3 bases: TGCGCCAGCAGCGCCTTGACTAGCGCTAGCACAGATACGCAGTATTTT. The variable domain in full, completed from reference TRBV5-1 and TRBJ2-3, reads KAGVTQTPRYLIKTRGQQVTLSCSPISGHRSVSWYQQTPGQGLQFLFEYFSETQRNKGNFPGRFSGRQFSNSRSEMNVSTLELGDSALYLCASSALTSASTDTQYFGPGTRLTVL.

J is TRBJ1-1 and V is TRBV27; TRBD1 is a possible D gene (6 bases). The CDR3 sequence is 14 residues long. Germline V gene data show CDR1 as MNHEY and CDR2 as SMNVEV (reference sequence). Trimming cost V 4 bases and J 1 base, with 10 bases left between them. The DNA for the CDR3 is TGTGCCAGCAGTTCCGGACAGACGAACACTGAAGCTTTCTTT. Protein product: CASSSGQTNTEAFF.